This T cell receptor (beta chain) originates from a study of blood T cell repertoires in COVID-19 (dated by TCRdb to between 2020 and 2021). Broadly, across the study: Collaborator samples came from the United States, Italy and Spain and covered acute and convalescent phases of COVID-19. The sample metadata nearly always contained a de-identified subject ID, COVID-19 status, age in years and sex. Where available, HLA class I and class II types were obtained from metadata supplied by the sample provider rather than from assay-based typing. The repertoires were released in a freely available public database intended as a resource for research on the immune response to SARS-CoV-2. Deeply sampled blood TCRbeta repertoires from subjects exposed to, actively infected with, or recovered from COVID-19 were included in the dataset. The material from the prospective study consisted of cDNA or gDNA derived from T cells, B-cell-depleted T cells, or PBMCs. Samples came from the ongoing ImmuneRACE study (first 160 participants) plus 1,254 subjects from 6 global collaborators. The research as a whole found: The amount of clinical and demographic metadata varied by source and participant and was provided uncurated.

TCRbeta CDR3 regions were amplified from genomic DNA using the immunoSEQ Assay, a bias-controlled multiplex PCR. The original methods were these. The number of nucleated cells in each sample was estimated from the amplification of reference gene primers within the assay. Sequence reads were collapsed and filtered to measure the absolute abundance of every unique TCRbeta CDR3 rearrangement. For each sample, productive Simpson clonality was calculated as the square root of Simpson's diversity index across productive rearrangements. TCRdb's version of the immuneACCESS table is confined to in-frame rearrangements and falls short of the full clone set. An unresolved V gene accounts for under half of the shortfall where checked; the remainder is of unknown origin. V, J and clone size were drawn from that table, and D and trimming were deduced from the DNA. The sample table records 200,000 to 250,000 clones; approximately 85% of these occur just once. Roughly 4.7% of the sample is taken by the ten largest.

On this clone itself: The antigen this receptor binds is unknown. The input lacks base qualities; no much larger clone sits a single base away.

The collaborating institutions used their own protocols to collect whole blood in K2EDTA tubes. For TCRbeta analysis, collaborators shipped samples in one of three forms: frozen whole blood, isolated PBMCs, or DNA extracted from either of those sample types. Cut back by 7 bases and 8 bases, the V and J ends lie 14 bases apart. Sequences LNHDA (CDR1) and SQIVND (CDR2) are obtained from the germline V gene (reference sequence). The CDR3 numbers 13 residues from cysteine through phenylalanine. Solely the CDR3 DNA is kept, with 39 bases framed from the first base. This TCR derives from a woman in her 70s with acute or convalescent COVID-19. The chain links TRBV19 with TRBJ2-2; a tentative D match to TRBD1 spans 5 bases. Sequencing was carried out using peripheral blood. The CDR3: CASNPGSEGELFF. Read as DNA, the sequence is TGTGCCAGTAATCCAGGGTCAGAGGGGGAGCTGTTTTTT.